This TCR beta chain was recorded in a study of cytomegalovirus exposure and HLA in healthy donors. Study in general: Ancestry clustering placed around four fifths of around 400 genotyped donors in the Caucasian-associated cluster.

Study-wide results and limits: A prior analysis recorded that most TCR beta V segments were productive about 87% or about 30% of the time. Later on, an analysis showed TCR association rates differing by HLA locus, with DRB1 the most and HLA-C the fewest.

As regards this clone: What it recognizes is unknown.

The study ran its PCR with 60 Vbeta and 13 Jbeta primers. The method was immunoSEQ multiplex PCR; TCRdb's version includes in-frame clones alone and lacks a portion of them. The data contain roughly 160,000 clones, more than 80% of them singletons. The CDR3 consists of 17 residues. The V gene's germline CDR1 is ENHRY and CDR2 SYGVKD. The V end lost 0 bases, the J end lost 2 bases, and 16 bases lay between the germline ends. Unrecorded immune exposures were likely, despite nominal health at sampling. The sequence was collected from a woman aged 45-59 years in good health and CMV-seronegative. The gene calls are TRBV10-3 and TRBJ1-1; D is possibly TRBD1 (6 bases). Sequencing was done on a sample of PBMCs. The CDR3 sequence: CAISESQFGRGNTEAFF. The CDR3, as DNA: TGTGCCATCAGTGAGTCTCAATTTGGCAGGGGAAACACTGAAGCTTTCTTT.